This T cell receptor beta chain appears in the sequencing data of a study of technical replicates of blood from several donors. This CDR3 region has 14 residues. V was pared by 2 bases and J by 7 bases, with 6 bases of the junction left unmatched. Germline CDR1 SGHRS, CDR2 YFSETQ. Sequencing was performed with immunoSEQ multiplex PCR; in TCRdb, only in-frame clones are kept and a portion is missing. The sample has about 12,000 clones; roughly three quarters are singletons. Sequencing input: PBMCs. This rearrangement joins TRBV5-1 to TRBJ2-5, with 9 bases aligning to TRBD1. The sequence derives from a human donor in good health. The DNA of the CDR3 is TGCGCCAGCAGCTTCGCAGACAGGGGGGGGACCCAGTACTTC. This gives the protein CASSFADRGGTQYF.